The clone carrying this T cell receptor beta chain was picked up many times. Its antigen is undetermined. This sample is part of a study of CD8+CD57+ T cells in acquired aplastic anemia. Study-wide context: Sorted CD4+ and CD8+ cell DNA averaged 3.2 ug. Healthy donors averaged about 10 million reads for CD4+ cells. Study-level points and caveats: Patients and controls were found to share some 30 CD8+ CDR3 sequences.

The CDR3 is 15 amino acids. Germline V CDR1 and CDR2: SGHKS, YYEKEE (reference sequence). The ends lost 2 bases at V and 5 bases at J; junction bases unmatched: 8. Using genomic DNA as the template, TCR beta VDJ and CDR3 profiling was carried out. TCRdb reanalysed the reads using MiXCR and keeps one entry per CDR3 protein. The sample consists of hundreds of thousands of distinct CDR3 sequences, about two thirds of them appearing once. This receptor was obtained from a human donor in good health, serving as a control. V usage is TRBV5-5 and J usage is TRBJ1-2; 8 nucleotides agree with TRBD1. Sequencing input: sorted CD4+, CD8+, or CD8+CD57+ T cells (not recorded which) from PBMCs. CDR3 DNA: TGTGCCAGCAGCTTCTACCAGGACAGGGATTATGGCTACACCTTC. Protein: CASSFYQDRDYGYTF.